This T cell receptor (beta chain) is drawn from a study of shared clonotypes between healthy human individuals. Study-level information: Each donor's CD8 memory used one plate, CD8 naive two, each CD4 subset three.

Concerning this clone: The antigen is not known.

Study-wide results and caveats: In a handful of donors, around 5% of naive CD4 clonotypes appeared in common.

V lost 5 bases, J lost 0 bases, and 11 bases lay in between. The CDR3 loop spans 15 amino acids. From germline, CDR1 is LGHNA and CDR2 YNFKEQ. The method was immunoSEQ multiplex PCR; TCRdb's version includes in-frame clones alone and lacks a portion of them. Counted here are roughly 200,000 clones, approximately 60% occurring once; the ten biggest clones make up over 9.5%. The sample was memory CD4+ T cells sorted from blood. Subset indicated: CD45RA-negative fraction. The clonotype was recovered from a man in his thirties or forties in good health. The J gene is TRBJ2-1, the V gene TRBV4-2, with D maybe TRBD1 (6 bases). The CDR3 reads CASSETGDSYNEQFF. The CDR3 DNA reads TGTGCCAGCAGCGAGACAGGTGACTCCTACAATGAGCAGTTCTTC.